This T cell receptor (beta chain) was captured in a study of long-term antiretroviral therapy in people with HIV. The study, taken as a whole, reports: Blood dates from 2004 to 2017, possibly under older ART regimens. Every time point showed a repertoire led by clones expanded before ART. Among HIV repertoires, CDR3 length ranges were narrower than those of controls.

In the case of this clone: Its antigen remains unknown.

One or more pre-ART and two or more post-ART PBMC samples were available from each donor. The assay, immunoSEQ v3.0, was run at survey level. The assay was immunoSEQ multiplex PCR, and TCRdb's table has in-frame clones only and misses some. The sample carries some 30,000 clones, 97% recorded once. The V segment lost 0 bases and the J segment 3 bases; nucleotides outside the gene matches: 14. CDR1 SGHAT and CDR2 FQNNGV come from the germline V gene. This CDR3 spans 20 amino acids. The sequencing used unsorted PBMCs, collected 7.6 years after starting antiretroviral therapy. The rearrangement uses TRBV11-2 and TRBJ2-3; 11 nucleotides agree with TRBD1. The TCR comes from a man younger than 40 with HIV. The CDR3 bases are TGTGCCAGCAGCTTAGAGCATCCGGGACCCCGGGACAGGGGGACAGATACGCAGTATTTT. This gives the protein CASSLEHPGPRDRGTDTQYF.